This is a list of T cell receptor beta chains from one sample in a study of blood T cell repertoires in COVID-19. Clones were sequenced by immunoSEQ multiplex PCR, and TCRdb holds only the in-frame ones, with some missing. The profile covers around 300,000 clones, with about 88% appearing a single time and 2.5% to 3.5% taken by the ten largest. The sequenced sample consisted of PBMCs or T cells enriched from blood (not recorded which). These receptors were obtained from a woman in her forties or fifties who had recovered from COVID-19. The CDR3 runs from the conserved cysteine through the conserved F or W. The order of the fields is clone size, J gene, D gene, V gene, CDR3 protein, CDR3 DNA. D genes are given only for firm matches. Only some rows state a clone size, as once, few, many or a class for expanded clones.

clone_size: .; j_call: TRBJ2-1; d_call: TRBD2; v_call: TRBV27; cdr3_aa: CASSERLAGGVMNEQFF; cdr3_nt: TGTGCCAGCAGCGAAAGACTAGCGGGAGGGGTGATGAATGAGCAGTTCTTC
clone_size: .; j_call: TRBJ2-1; d_call: TRBD1; v_call: TRBV12-3/TRBV12-4; cdr3_aa: CASRAGTGIEQFF; cdr3_nt: TGTGCCAGCAGGGCCGGGACAGGGATTGAGCAGTTCTTC
clone_size: .; j_call: TRBJ2-1; d_call: .; v_call: TRBV7-2; cdr3_aa: CASSLEDSRDEQFF; cdr3_nt: TGTGCCAGCAGCTTAGAAGATAGCAGGGATGAGCAGTTCTTC
clone_size: .; j_call: TRBJ2-5; d_call: .; v_call: TRBV7-9; cdr3_aa: CASSFRGRQETQYF; cdr3_nt: TGTGCCAGCAGCTTTCGGGGGAGGCAAGAGACCCAGTACTTC
clone_size: .; j_call: TRBJ2-1; d_call: TRBD2; v_call: TRBV2; cdr3_aa: CASSESGAQGNEQFF; cdr3_nt: TGTGCCAGCAGTGAAAGCGGGGCGCAAGGCAATGAGCAGTTCTTC
clone_size: .; j_call: TRBJ2-1; d_call: TRBD2; v_call: TRBV19; cdr3_aa: CASTSGRFYNEQFF; cdr3_nt: TGTGCCAGTACCAGCGGGAGATTCTACAATGAGCAGTTCTTC
clone_size: .; j_call: TRBJ1-2; d_call: .; v_call: TRBV2; cdr3_aa: CASSEIPGYGYTF; cdr3_nt: TGTGCCAGCAGTGAAATCCCCGGCTATGGCTACACCTTC
clone_size: .; j_call: TRBJ2-1; d_call: .; v_call: TRBV5-1; cdr3_aa: CASSSVGAATNEQFF; cdr3_nt: TGCGCCAGCAGCTCGGTCGGAGCGGCAACCAATGAGCAGTTCTTC
clone_size: once; j_call: TRBJ2-1; d_call: .; v_call: TRBV29-1; cdr3_aa: CSVENSPLEQFF; cdr3_nt: TGCAGCGTTGAAAATAGCCCTTTGGAGCAGTTCTTC
clone_size: .; j_call: TRBJ2-1; d_call: TRBD2; v_call: TRBV28; cdr3_aa: CASSPHAGRKKSGSSYNEQFF; cdr3_nt: TGTGCCAGCAGTCCCCACGCGGGACGGAAAAAAAGCGGGAGCTCCTACAATGAGCAGTTCTTC
clone_size: .; j_call: TRBJ1-5; d_call: .; v_call: TRBV2; cdr3_aa: CASGGGAGNQPQHF; cdr3_nt: TGTGCCAGCGGGGGAGGGGCGGGCAATCAGCCCCAGCATTTT
clone_size: .; j_call: TRBJ1-3; d_call: TRBD1; v_call: TRBV30; cdr3_aa: CAWRKDRLSGNTIYF; cdr3_nt: TGTGCCTGGAGAAAGGACAGGCTCTCTGGAAACACCATATATTTT
clone_size: .; j_call: TRBJ2-7; d_call: TRBD2; v_call: TRBV7-2; cdr3_aa: CASSLTSGSYEQYF; cdr3_nt: TGTGCCAGCAGCTTGACTAGCGGCTCCTACGAGCAGTACTTC
clone_size: .; j_call: TRBJ1-5; d_call: .; v_call: TRBV15; cdr3_aa: CATKRDGRNNQPQHF; cdr3_nt: TGTGCCACCAAGCGAGACGGCCGGAACAATCAGCCCCAGCATTTT
clone_size: .; j_call: TRBJ1-2; d_call: .; v_call: TRBV5-8; cdr3_aa: CASSPRTDSYTF; cdr3_nt: TGTGCCAGCAGCCCACGGACAGACTCCTACACCTTC
clone_size: .; j_call: TRBJ2-3; d_call: TRBD2; v_call: TRBV10-3; cdr3_aa: CAISDPSGSTDTQYF; cdr3_nt: TGTGCCATCAGTGACCCTAGCGGGAGCACAGATACGCAGTATTTT
clone_size: .; j_call: TRBJ1-3; d_call: .; v_call: TRBV7-2; cdr3_aa: CASSPTGRESGNTIYF; cdr3_nt: TGTGCCAGCAGCCCAACCGGACGGGAAAGTGGAAACACCATATATTTT
clone_size: .; j_call: TRBJ2-7; d_call: TRBD2; v_call: TRBV6-2/TRBV6-3; cdr3_aa: CASSPTFSGGIYEQYF; cdr3_nt: TGTGCCAGCAGCCCAACCTTTAGCGGGGGAATTTACGAGCAGTACTTC
clone_size: .; j_call: TRBJ2-7; d_call: .; v_call: TRBV6-2/TRBV6-3; cdr3_aa: CASSYAGSSYEQYF; cdr3_nt: TGTGCCAGCAGTTACGCGGGGAGCTCCTACGAGCAGTACTTC
clone_size: .; j_call: TRBJ2-4; d_call: .; v_call: TRBV30; cdr3_aa: CAWSVTEIAKNIQYF; cdr3_nt: TGTGCCTGGAGTGTAACAGAGATAGCCAAAAACATTCAGTACTTC
clone_size: .; j_call: TRBJ1-5; d_call: TRBD1; v_call: TRBV6-2/TRBV6-3; cdr3_aa: CASSRGQGASNQPQHF; cdr3_nt: TGTGCCAGCAGCCGAGGACAGGGGGCGAGCAATCAGCCCCAGCATTTT
clone_size: .; j_call: TRBJ1-4; d_call: .; v_call: TRBV7-2; cdr3_aa: CASSLTGFSNEKLFF; cdr3_nt: TGTGCCAGCAGCTTAACAGGGTTTAGTAATGAAAAACTGTTTTTT
clone_size: .; j_call: TRBJ1-4; d_call: TRBD1; v_call: TRBV6-5; cdr3_aa: CASSSYRGLEEKLFF; cdr3_nt: TGTGCCAGCAGTTCGTACAGGGGGCTAGAAGAAAAACTGTTTTTT
clone_size: .; j_call: TRBJ2-7; d_call: .; v_call: TRBV2; cdr3_aa: CASSVDFSSYEQYF; cdr3_nt: TGTGCCAGCAGTGTGGACTTCAGCTCCTACGAGCAGTACTTC
clone_size: .; j_call: TRBJ1-4; d_call: .; v_call: TRBV28; cdr3_aa: CASSFYRSTNEKLFF; cdr3_nt: TGTGCCAGCAGTTTCTACAGGTCAACTAATGAAAAACTGTTTTTT
clone_size: .; j_call: TRBJ2-1; d_call: .; v_call: TRBV5-8; cdr3_aa: CASSRPGGYNEQFF; cdr3_nt: TGTGCCAGCAGCCGCCCAGGCGGGTACAATGAGCAGTTCTTC
clone_size: .; j_call: TRBJ1-6; d_call: TRBD1; v_call: TRBV7-2; cdr3_aa: CASSLRGQGTSPLHF; cdr3_nt: TGTGCCAGCAGCCTAAGGGGACAGGGGACTTCACCCCTCCACTTT
clone_size: .; j_call: TRBJ2-5; d_call: TRBD1; v_call: TRBV27; cdr3_aa: CASTTFLGQGKTQYF; cdr3_nt: TGTGCCAGCACCACTTTTCTAGGACAGGGCAAGACCCAGTACTTC
clone_size: .; j_call: TRBJ2-7; d_call: TRBD2; v_call: TRBV30; cdr3_aa: CAWSVAGSYEQYF; cdr3_nt: TGTGCCTGGAGTGTAGCGGGATCCTACGAGCAGTACTTC
clone_size: .; j_call: TRBJ1-2; d_call: .; v_call: TRBV19; cdr3_aa: CASSWAGYGYTF; cdr3_nt: TGTGCCAGTAGTTGGGCTGGCTATGGCTACACCTTC
clone_size: .; j_call: TRBJ2-3; d_call: TRBD2; v_call: TRBV3-1/TRBV3-2; cdr3_aa: CASSPKSGRAVSDTQYF; cdr3_nt: TGTGCCAGCAGCCCCAAGAGCGGGAGGGCCGTGTCAGATACGCAGTATTTT